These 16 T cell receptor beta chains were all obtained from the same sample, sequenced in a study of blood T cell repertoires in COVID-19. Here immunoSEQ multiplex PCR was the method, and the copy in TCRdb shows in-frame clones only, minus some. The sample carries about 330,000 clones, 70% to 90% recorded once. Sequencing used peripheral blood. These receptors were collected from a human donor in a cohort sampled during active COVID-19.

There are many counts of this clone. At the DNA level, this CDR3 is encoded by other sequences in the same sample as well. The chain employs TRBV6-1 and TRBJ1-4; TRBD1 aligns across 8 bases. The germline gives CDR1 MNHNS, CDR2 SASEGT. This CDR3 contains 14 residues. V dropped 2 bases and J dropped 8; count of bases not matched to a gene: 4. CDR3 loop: CASSEQGAPEKLFF. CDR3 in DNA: TGTGCCAGCAGTGAACAGGGGGCGCCCGAAAAACTGTTTTTT.

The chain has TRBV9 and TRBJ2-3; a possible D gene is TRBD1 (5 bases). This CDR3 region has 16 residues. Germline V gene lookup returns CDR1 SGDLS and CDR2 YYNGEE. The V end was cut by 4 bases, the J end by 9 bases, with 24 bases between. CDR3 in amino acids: CASSPQRGIGSETQYF. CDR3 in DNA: TGTGCCAGCAGCCCCCAAAGGGGCATCGGATCGGAAACGCAGTATTTT. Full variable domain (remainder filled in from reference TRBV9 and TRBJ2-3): DSGVTQTPKHLITATGQRVTLRCSPRSGDLSVYWYQQSLDQGLQFLIQYYNGEERAKGNILERFSAQQFPDLHSELNLSSLELGDSALYFCASSPQRGIGSETQYFGPGTRLTVL.

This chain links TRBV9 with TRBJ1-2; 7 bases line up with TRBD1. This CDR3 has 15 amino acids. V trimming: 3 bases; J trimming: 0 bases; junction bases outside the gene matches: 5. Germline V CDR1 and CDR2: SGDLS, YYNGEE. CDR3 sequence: CASSARDSSNYGYTF. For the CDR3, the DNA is TGTGCCAGCAGCGCAAGGGACAGCTCTAACTATGGCTACACCTTC.

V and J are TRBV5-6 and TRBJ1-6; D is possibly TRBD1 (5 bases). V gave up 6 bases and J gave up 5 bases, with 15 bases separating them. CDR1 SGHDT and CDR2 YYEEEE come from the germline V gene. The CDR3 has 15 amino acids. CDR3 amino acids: CASTPKGEDNSPLHF. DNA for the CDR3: TGTGCCAGCACCCCCAAAGGGGAAGATAATTCACCCCTCCACTTT.

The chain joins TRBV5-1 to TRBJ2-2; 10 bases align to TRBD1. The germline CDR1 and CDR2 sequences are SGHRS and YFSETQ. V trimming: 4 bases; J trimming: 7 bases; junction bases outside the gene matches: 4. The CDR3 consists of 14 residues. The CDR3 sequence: CASSKDRGNGELFF. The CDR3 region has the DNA TGCGCCAGCAGCAAGGACAGGGGGAACGGGGAGCTGTTTTTT.

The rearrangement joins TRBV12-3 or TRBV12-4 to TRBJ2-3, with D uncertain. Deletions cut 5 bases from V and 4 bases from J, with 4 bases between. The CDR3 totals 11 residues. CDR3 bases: TGTGCCAGCAGTCCGTCAGATACGCAGTATTTT. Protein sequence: CASSPSDTQYF.

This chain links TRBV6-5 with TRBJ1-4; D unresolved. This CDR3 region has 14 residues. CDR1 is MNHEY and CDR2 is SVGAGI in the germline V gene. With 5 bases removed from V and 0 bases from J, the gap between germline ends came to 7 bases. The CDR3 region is CASSPYTTNEKLFF. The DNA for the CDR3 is TGTGCCAGCAGTCCGTATACAACTAATGAAAAACTGTTTTTT.

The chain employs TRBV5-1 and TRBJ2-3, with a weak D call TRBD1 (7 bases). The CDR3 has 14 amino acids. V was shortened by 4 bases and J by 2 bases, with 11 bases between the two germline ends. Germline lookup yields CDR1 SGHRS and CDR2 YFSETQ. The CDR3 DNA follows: TGCGCCAGCAGCCCAGGGGGGTACACAGATACGCAGTATTTT. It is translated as CASSPGGYTDTQYF.

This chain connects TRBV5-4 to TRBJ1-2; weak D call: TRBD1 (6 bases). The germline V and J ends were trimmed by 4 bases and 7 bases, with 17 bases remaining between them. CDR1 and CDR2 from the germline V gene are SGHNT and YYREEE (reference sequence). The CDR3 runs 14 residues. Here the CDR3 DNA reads TGTGCCAGCAGCCACCAACAGGGTTGGTCTGGCTACACCTTC. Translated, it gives CASSHQQGWSGYTF. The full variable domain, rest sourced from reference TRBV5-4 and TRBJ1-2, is ETGVTQSPTHLIKTRGQQVTLRCSSQSGHNTVSWYQQALGQGPQFIFQYYREEENGRGNFPPRFSGLQFPNYSSELNVNALELDDSALYLCASSHQQGWSGYTFGSGTRLTVV.

Written as DNA, the CDR3 is TGTGCCAGCAGCCTCGGGGGGGGCAACCTTTTAAGCTCCTACAATGAGCAGTTCTTC. It codes for CASSLGGGNLLSSYNEQFF. The V and J genes are TRBV9 and TRBJ2-1, with 8 positions matching TRBD2. Trimming at V came to 4 bases and at J to 0 bases, leaving 15 bases not matched to a gene. The germline V gene encodes CDR1 SGDLS and CDR2 YYNGEE. There are 19 residues in the CDR3.

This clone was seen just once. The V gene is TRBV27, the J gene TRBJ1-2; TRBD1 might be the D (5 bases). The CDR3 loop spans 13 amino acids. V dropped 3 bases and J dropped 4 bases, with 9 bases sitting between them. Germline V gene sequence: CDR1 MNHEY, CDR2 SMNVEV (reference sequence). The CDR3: CASSLGQGYGYTF. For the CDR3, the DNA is TGTGCCAGCAGTTTGGGGCAGGGCTATGGCTACACCTTC.

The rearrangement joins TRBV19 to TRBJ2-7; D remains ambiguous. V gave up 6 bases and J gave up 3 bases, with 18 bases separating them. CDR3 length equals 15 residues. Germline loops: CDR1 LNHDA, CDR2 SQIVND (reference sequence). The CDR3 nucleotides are TGTGCCAGTAGCCGACTCACCGAACCCCTCTACGAGCAGTACTTC. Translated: CASSRLTEPLYEQYF.

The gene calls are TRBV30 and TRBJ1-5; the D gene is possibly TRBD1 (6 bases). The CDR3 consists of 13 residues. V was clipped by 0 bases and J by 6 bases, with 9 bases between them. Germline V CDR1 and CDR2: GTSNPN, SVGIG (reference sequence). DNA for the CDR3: TGTGCCTGGAGTGTAGGGGGTGGTCAGCCCCAGCATTTT. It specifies CAWSVGGGQPQHF.

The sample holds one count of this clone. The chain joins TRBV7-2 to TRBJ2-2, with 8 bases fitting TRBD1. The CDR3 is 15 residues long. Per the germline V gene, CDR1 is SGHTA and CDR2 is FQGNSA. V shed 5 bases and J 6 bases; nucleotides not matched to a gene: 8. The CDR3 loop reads CASSTYTTGAGELFF. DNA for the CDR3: TGTGCCAGCAGCACATATACGACAGGGGCCGGGGAGCTGTTTTTT.

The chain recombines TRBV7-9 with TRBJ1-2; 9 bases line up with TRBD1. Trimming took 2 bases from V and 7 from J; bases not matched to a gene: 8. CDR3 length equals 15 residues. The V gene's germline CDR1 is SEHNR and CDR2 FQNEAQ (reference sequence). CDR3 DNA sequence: TGTGCCAGCAGCTTACTGAGGGACAGGGCGGGTGGCTACACCTTC. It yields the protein CASSLLRDRAGGYTF.

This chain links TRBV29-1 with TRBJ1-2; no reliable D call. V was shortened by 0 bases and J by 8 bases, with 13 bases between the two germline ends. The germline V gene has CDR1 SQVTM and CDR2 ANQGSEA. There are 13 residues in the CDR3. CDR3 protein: CSVEEKGGVGYTF. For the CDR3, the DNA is TGCAGCGTTGAAGAAAAGGGCGGGGTGGGCTACACCTTC.